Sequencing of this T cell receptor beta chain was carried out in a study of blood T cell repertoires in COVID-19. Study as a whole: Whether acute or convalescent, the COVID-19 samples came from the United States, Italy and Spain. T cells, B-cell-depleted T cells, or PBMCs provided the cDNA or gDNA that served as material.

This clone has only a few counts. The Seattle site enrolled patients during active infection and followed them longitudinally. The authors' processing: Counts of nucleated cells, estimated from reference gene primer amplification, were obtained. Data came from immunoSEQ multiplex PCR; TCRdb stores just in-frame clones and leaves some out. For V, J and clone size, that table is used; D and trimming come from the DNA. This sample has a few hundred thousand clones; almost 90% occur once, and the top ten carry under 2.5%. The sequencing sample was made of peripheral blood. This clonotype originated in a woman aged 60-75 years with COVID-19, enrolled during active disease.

For the CDR3, the DNA is TGTGCCAGCAGCTTAGTTGGCCAGTACTATGGCTACACCTTC. It encodes CASSLVGQYYGYTF. The chain joins TRBV7-8 to TRBJ1-2, with D hard to call. The CDR3 is 14 residues long. The ends were cut back, 1 base at V and 3 bases at J, with 9 bases in the middle. The V gene's germline CDR1 is SGHVS and CDR2 FQNEAQ.